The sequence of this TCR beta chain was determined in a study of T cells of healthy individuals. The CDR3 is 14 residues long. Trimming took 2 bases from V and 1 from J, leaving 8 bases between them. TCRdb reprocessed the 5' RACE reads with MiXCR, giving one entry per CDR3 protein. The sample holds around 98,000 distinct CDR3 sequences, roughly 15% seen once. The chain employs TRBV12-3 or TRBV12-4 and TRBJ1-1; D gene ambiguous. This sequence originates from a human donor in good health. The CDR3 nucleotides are TGTGCCAGCAGTTTATTACCGGGGAACACTGAAGCTTTCTTT. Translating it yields CASSLLPGNTEAFF.